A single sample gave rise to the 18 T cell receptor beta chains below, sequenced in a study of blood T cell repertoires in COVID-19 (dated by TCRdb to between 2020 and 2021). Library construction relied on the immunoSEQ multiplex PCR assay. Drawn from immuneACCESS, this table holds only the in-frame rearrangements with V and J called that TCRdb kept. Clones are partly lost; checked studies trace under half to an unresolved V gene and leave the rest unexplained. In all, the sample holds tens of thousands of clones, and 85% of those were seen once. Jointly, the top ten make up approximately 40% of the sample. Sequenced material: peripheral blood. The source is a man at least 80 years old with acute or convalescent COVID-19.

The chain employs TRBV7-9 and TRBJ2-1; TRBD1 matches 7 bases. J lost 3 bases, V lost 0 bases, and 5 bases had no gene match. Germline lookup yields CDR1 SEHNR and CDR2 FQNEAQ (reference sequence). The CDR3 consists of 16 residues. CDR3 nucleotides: TGTGCCAGCAGCTTAGCGGACAGGCCTCTCTACAATGAGCAGTTCTTC. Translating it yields CASSLADRPLYNEQFF.

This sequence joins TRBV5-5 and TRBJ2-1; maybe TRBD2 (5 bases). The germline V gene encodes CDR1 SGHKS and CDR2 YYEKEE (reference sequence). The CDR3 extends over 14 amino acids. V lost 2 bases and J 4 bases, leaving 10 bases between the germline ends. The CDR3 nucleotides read TGTGCCAGCAGCTTCGAGGGCAGGTACAATGAGCAGTTCTTC. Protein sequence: CASSFEGRYNEQFF.

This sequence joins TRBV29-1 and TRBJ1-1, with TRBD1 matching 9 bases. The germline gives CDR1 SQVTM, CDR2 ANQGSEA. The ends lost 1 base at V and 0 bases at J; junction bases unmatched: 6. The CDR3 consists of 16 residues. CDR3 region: CSVEVATGGMNTEAFF. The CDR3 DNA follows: TGCAGCGTTGAAGTTGCGACAGGGGGAATGAACACTGAAGCTTTCTTT.

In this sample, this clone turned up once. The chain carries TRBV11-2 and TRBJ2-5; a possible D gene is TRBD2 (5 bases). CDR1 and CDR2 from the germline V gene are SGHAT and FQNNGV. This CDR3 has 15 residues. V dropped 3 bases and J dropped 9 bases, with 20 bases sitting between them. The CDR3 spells CASSFMTTGLKAQYF. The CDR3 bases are TGTGCCAGCAGCTTCATGACAACCGGACTGAAGGCCCAGTACTTC.

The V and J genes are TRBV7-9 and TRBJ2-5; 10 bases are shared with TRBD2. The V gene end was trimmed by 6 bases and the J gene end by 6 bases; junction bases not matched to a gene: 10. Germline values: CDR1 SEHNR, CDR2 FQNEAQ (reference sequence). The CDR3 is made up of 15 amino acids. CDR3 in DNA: TGTGCCAGCAGGGCTAGCGGGAGCGTTTTGAAGACCCAGTACTTC. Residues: CASRASGSVLKTQYF.

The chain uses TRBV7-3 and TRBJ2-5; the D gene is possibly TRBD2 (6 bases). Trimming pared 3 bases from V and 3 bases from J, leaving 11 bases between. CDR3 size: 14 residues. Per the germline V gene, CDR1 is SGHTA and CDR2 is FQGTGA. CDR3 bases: TGTGCCAGCAGCTTTACCGGGACTGAAGAGACCCAGTACTTC. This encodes CASSFTGTEETQYF.

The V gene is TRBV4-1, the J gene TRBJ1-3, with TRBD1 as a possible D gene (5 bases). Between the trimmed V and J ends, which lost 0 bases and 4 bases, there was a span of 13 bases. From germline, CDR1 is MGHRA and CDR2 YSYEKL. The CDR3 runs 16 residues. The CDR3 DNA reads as TGCGCCAGCAGCCAAGACGTATCAGGGTCCGGAAACACCATATATTTT. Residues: CASSQDVSGSGNTIYF.

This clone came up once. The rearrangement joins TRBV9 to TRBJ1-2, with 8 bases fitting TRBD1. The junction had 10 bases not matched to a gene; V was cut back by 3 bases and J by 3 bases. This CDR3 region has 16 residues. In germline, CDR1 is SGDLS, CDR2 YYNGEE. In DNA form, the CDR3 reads TGTGCCAGCAGCGCCCGGGGGACAGGAACCTACTATGGCTACACCTTC. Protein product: CASSARGTGTYYGYTF.

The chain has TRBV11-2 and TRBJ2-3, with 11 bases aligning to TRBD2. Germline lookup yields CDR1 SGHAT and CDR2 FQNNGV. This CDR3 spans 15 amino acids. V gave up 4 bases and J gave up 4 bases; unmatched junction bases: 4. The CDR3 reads CASSSLAGGPDTQYF. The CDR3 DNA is TGTGCCAGCAGCTCCCTAGCGGGAGGCCCAGATACGCAGTATTTT.

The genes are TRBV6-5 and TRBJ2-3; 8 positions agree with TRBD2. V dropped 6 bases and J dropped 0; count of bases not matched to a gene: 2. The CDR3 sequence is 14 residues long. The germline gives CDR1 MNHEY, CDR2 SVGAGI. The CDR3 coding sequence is TGTGCCAGCAGACTAGCGGCTAGCACAGATACGCAGTATTTT. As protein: CASRLAASTDTQYF.

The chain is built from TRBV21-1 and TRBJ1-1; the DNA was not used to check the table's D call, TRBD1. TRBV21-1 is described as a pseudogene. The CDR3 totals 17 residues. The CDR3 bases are TGTGCCAGCAGCAAGGGGGTACAGGGGTTGATGAACACTGAAGCTTTCTTT. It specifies CASSKGVQGLMNTEAFF.

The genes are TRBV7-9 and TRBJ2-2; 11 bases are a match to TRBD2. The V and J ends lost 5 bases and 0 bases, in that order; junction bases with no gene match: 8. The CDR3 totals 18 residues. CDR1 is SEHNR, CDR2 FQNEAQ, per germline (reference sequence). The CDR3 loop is CASSPRTSGYTNTGELFF. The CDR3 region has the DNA TGTGCCAGCAGCCCTCGGACTAGCGGGTATACGAACACCGGGGAGCTGTTTTTT.

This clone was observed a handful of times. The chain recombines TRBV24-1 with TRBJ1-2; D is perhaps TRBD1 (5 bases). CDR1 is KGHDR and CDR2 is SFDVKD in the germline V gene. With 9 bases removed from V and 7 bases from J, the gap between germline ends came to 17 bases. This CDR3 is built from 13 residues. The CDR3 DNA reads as TGTGCCACCCAGGGTCTGGGGTTTGGTGGCTACACCTTC. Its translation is CATQGLGFGGYTF.

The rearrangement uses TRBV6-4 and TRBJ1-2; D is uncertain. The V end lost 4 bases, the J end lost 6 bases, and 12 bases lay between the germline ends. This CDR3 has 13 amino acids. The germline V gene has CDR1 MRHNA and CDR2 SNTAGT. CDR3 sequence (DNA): TGTGCCAGCAGTGCTGGGCTGTGGGATGGCTACACCTTC. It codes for CASSAGLWDGYTF.

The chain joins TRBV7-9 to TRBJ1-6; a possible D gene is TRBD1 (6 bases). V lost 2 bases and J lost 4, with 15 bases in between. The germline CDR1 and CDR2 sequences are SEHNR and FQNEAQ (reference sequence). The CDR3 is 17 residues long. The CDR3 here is CASSLRGGFGYNSPLHF. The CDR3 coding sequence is TGTGCCAGCAGCTTAAGGGGGGGATTTGGATATAATTCACCCCTCCACTTT.

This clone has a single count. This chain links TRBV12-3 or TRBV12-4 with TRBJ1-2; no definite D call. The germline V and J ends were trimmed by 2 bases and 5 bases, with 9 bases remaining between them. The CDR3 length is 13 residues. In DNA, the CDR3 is TGTGCCAGCAGTTTAAGAACAGATTATGGCTACACCTTC. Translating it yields CASSLRTDYGYTF.

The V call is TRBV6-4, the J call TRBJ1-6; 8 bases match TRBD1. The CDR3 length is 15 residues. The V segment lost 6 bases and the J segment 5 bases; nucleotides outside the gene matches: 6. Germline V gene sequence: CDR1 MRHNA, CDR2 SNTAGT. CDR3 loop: CASRSRGLDNSPLHF. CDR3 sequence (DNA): TGTGCCAGCAGGAGCAGGGGGCTAGATAATTCACCCCTCCACTTT.

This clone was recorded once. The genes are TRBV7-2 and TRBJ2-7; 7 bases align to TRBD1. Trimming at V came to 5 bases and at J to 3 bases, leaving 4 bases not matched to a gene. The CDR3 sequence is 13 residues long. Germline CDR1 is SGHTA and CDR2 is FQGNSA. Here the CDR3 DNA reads TGTGCCAGCAGCCTGGGGACAGTCTACGAGCAGTACTTC. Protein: CASSLGTVYEQYF.